The present TCR beta chain was sequenced within a study of OX40 agonist ivuxolimab in advanced cancers. Study as a whole: Patients were infused with ivuxolimab every 2 weeks at 0.01 to 10 mg/kg. Participants averaged approximately 65 years of age (range about 23 to 79) and were about 85% male.

Generated by immunoSEQ multiplex PCR, the TCRdb table keeps only in-frame clones and is missing some. Altogether 55,000 to 80,000 clones are present, 81% being singletons, with the ten largest covering approximately 1%. On this clone: No antigen is known for it.

Study-level results: The 0.1-3.0 mg/kg partial responders had among the lowest clonal expansion.

Germline V lookup: CDR1 SGDLS, CDR2 YYNGEE. V trimming: 3 bases; J trimming: 5 bases; junction bases outside the gene matches: 9. This CDR3 contains 16 residues. Specimen: CD4+ or CD8+ T cells sorted from blood, collected in a trial of the OX40 agonist ivuxolimab. The source is an adult with an advanced solid tumor such as melanoma, head and neck, liver or kidney cancer. The chain couples TRBV9 to TRBJ1-1, with 11 positions matching TRBD1. CDR3 sequence (DNA): TGTGCCAGCAGCGCCCGGACAGGGGGCAGGGGTACTGAAGCTTTCTTT. Amino acids: CASSARTGGRGTEAFF.